The 7 T cell receptor beta chains presented below share a single source sample, sequenced in a study of neurological immune-mediated disorders. TCRdb called the 5' RACE reads again in MiXCR, with one record for every CDR3 protein. The sample carries 65,000 to 75,000 distinct CDR3 sequences, roughly 5.6% recorded once. Sequencing was performed on PBMCs. These receptors were collected from a human donor with multiple sclerosis. The donor label of this sample is uncertain.

J is TRBJ2-3 and V is TRBV7-9; possibly TRBD2 for D (7 bases). Germline values: CDR1 SEHNR, CDR2 FQNEAQ (reference sequence). The CDR3 loop spans 14 amino acids. The ends were cut back, 3 bases at V and 5 bases at J, with 12 bases in the middle. CDR3 sequence reads: CASSFGGGGDTQYF. DNA for the CDR3: TGTGCCAGCAGCTTCGGCGGGGGCGGAGATACGCAGTATTTT.

This clonotype was recorded a few times. The V and J genes are TRBV6-5 and TRBJ1-2, with unresolved D. Germline V CDR1 and CDR2: MNHEY, SVGAGI. V lost 0 bases and J 4 bases, leaving 9 bases between the germline ends. This CDR3 region has 14 residues. This CDR3 is CASSYSGDAYGYTF. CDR3 nucleotide sequence: TGTGCCAGCAGTTACTCTGGAGACGCCTATGGCTACACCTTC.

This clonotype was detected ten times or more. CDR3 DNA sequence: TGTGCCACCAGTGATATCAGGGCTGGGGCATACAATGAGCAGTTCTTC. Residues: CATSDIRAGAYNEQFF. The gene calls are TRBV24-1 and TRBJ2-1; a possible D gene is TRBD1 (5 bases). Trimming took 3 bases from V and 4 from J, leaving 15 bases between them. The V gene's germline CDR1 is KGHDR and CDR2 SFDVKD. The CDR3 spans 16 residues.

This clonotype was seen repeatedly, ten times or more. DNA for the CDR3: TGTGCCAGCAGCTTCCGGATCTCGCACACGACTAGCGGGGGGGCCGGGTTAACAGATACGCAGTATTTT. Translating gives CASSFRISHTTSGGAGLTDTQYF. The rearrangement links TRBV7-9 to TRBJ2-3; TRBD2 matches at 14 bases. The CDR3 consists of 23 residues. Per the germline V gene, CDR1 is SEHNR and CDR2 is FQNEAQ (reference sequence). The J segment lost 3 bases and the V segment lost 3 bases, leaving 23 bases of the junction unmatched.

There are many counts of this clonotype. The V gene is TRBV20-1, the J gene TRBJ2-7; TRBD1 is a possible D gene (5 bases). V lost 1 base and J 3 bases, leaving 10 bases between the germline ends. Germline V lookup: CDR1 DFQATT, CDR2 SNEGSKA (reference sequence). The CDR3 is 13 residues long. For the CDR3, the DNA is TGCAGTGCTAGAGCGGCCCAGGGCTACGAGCAGTACTTC. Translating gives CSARAAQGYEQYF.

This clonotype was counted ten times or more. The chain is built from TRBV20-1 and TRBJ1-2, with D perhaps matching TRBD1 (6 bases). Trimming cost V 0 bases and J 7 bases, with 21 bases left between them. This CDR3 has 16 residues. CDR1 and CDR2 (germline): DFQATT, SNEGSKA (reference sequence). Here the CDR3 DNA reads TGCAGTGCTAGAGATCAGGGAAGGGGGGGAGGAAGTGGCTACACCTTC. Its translation: CSARDQGRGGGSGYTF.

This clonotype was counted ten times or more. The chain couples TRBV20-1 to TRBJ1-6, with a weak D call TRBD1 (5 bases). In germline, CDR1 is DFQATT, CDR2 SNEGSKA (reference sequence). This CDR3 contains 13 residues. V gave up 0 bases and J gave up 10 bases, with 10 bases separating them. This CDR3 is CSARDPDTSPLHF. The CDR3 bases are TGCAGTGCTAGAGATCCGGACACCTCACCCCTCCACTTT.